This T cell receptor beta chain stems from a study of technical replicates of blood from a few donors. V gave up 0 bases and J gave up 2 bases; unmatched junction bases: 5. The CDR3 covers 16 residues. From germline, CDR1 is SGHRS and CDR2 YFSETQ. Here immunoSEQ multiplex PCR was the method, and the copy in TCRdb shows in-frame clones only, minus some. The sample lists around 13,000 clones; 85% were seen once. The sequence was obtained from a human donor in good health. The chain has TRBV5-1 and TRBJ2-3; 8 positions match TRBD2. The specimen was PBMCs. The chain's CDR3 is CASSLGSGSNTDTQYF. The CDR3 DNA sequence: TGCGCCAGCAGCTTGGGGAGCGGGAGTAACACAGATACGCAGTATTTT.